The 8 T cell receptor beta chains below come from one sample, sequenced in a study of cytomegalovirus exposure and HLA in healthy donors. Use of 60 Vbeta and 13 Jbeta primers characterized the PCR. Sequenced by immunoSEQ multiplex PCR; TCRdb stores in-frame clones only, minus some. The sample consists of approximately 130,000 clones, roughly four fifths of them appearing once. Sequencing was performed on PBMCs. The receptor source for this set is a woman between 50 and 59 years old in good health and CMV-seropositive.

V is TRBV18 and J is TRBJ1-1; D gene unclear. V was shortened by 3 bases and J by 1 base, with 6 bases between the two germline ends. Germline lookup yields CDR1 KGHSH and CDR2 LQKENI. The CDR3 covers 13 residues. The DNA for the CDR3 is TGTGCCAGCTCACCCCAGGCGAACACTGAAGCTTTCTTT. As protein: CASSPQANTEAFF.

This clone was counted a single time. The chain uses TRBV5-4 and TRBJ1-2; D remains unclear. Trimming left V 1 base short and J 2 bases short, with 9 bases between. In germline, CDR1 is SGHNT, CDR2 YYREEE (reference sequence). This CDR3 comprises 14 residues. CDR3 bases: TGTGCCAGCAGCTTGCCTGCGGAGAACTATGGCTACACCTTC. The encoded protein is CASSLPAENYGYTF.

The chain uses TRBV18 and TRBJ1-1; D unclear. Per the germline V gene, CDR1 is KGHSH and CDR2 is LQKENI. V lost 2 bases, J lost 8 bases, and 12 bases lay in between. The CDR3 has 13 residues. This CDR3 reads CASSPFTGREAFF. The CDR3 region has the DNA TGTGCCAGCTCACCATTTACCGGTCGGGAAGCTTTCTTT.

In regard to this clone: Other DNA sequences within the sample encode an identical CDR3. The chain has TRBV5-5 and TRBJ1-1, with D unresolved. Trimming took 0 bases from V and 5 from J, leaving 8 bases between them. The CDR3 has 13 amino acids. CDR1 and CDR2 (germline): SGHKS, YYEKEE (reference sequence). The CDR3 DNA follows: TGTGCCAGCAGCTTGGGCCCAGGTACTGAAGCTTTCTTT. Translated: CASSLGPGTEAFF.

The rearrangement joins TRBV29-1 to TRBJ2-7, with 8 bases that match TRBD2. Germline V gives CDR1 SQVTM, CDR2 ANQGSEA. This CDR3 comprises 14 residues. Germline trimming cut 7 bases from V and 2 bases from J; bases unmatched to any gene: 10. CDR3 nucleotide sequence: TGCAGCGCCGCCATAGGAGCGGGGGCCTACGAGCAGTACTTC. It yields the protein CSAAIGAGAYEQYF.

This clone has a single count. V gene TRBV5-1 combines with J gene TRBJ2-7, with 10 bases matching TRBD1. V was clipped by 0 bases and J by 6 bases; unmatched bases: 6. This CDR3 contains 15 residues. Looked up from germline, CDR1 is SGHRS and CDR2 is YFSETQ. The CDR3 region has the DNA TGCGCCAGCAGCTTGGGCGAGACAGGGGGCGCCGAGCAGTACTTC. Translation gives CASSLGETGGAEQYF. Based on the CDR3 plus reference TRBV5-1 and TRBJ2-7, the full variable domain is KAGVTQTPRYLIKTRGQQVTLSCSPISGHRSVSWYQQTPGQGLQFLFEYFSETQRNKGNFPGRFSGRQFSNSRSEMNVSTLELGDSALYLCASSLGETGGAEQYFGPGTRLTVT.

The chain couples TRBV16 to TRBJ1-1; D is ambiguous. Germline CDR1 reads KGHSY; CDR2 reads FQNENV. CDR3 length: 14 residues. Trimming shortened V by 0 bases and J by 1 base, and 6 bases separated the two germline ends. The CDR3 bases are TGTGCCAGCAGCCAATCTCCCGGGAACACTGAAGCTTTCTTT. Residues: CASSQSPGNTEAFF.

Concerning this clone itself: One end of the junction is discordant with germline, which a read error may explain. This specimen includes other DNA sequences encoding the same CDR3. V usage is TRBV7-9 and J usage is TRBJ2-2, with D perhaps TRBD2 (5 bases). Germline V gene sequence: CDR1 SEHNR, CDR2 FQNEAQ (reference sequence). CDR3 size: 15 residues. The chain's CDR3 is CASSLGLFTARELFF. The CDR3 DNA reads as TGTGCCAGCAGTTTAGGACTTTTTACGGCGCGGGAGCTGTTTTTT.